Listed below are T cell receptor beta chains from one sample, sequenced in a study of T cell repertoires in cytomegalovirus infection. TCRdb ran MiXCR on the reads and lists one entry per CDR3 protein. The sample has 200,000 to 300,000 distinct CDR3 sequences, roughly 15% seen once. The sequencing sample was made of PBMCs. These receptors all come from a human donor in good health (CMV status not recorded). Some clones in this sample may be carry-over from other donors' samples. Both conserved end residues are part of each CDR3.

j_call	v_call	cdr3_aa
TRBJ2-3	TRBV7-2	CASSFQHGDTQYF
TRBJ1-1	TRBV2	CASSTGRAFF
TRBJ1-4	TRBV7-2	CASSLDWGPEKLFF
TRBJ2-1	TRBV2	CASKKRDLSSYNEQFF
TRBJ2-1	TRBV28	CASVLGSGGTGDGEQFF
TRBJ2-2	TRBV27	CASSDRLPRGTGELFF
TRBJ1-5	TRBV6-6	CASRSEGGRAQPQHF
TRBJ1-1	TRBV6-2/TRBV6-3	CASRDLRTEAFF
TRBJ1-2	TRBV9	CASSVDPSPRTGSDGYTF
TRBJ1-1	TRBV7-9	CASSLAPDGRGTEAFF
TRBJ2-1	TRBV27	CASSQRLAPAPNEQFF
TRBJ2-7	TRBV12-3/TRBV12-4	CASSPSQQQVYEQYF
TRBJ2-3	TRBV3-1	CASSQLAGESTDTQYF
TRBJ1-1	TRBV20-1	CSATQELRAFF
TRBJ2-1	TRBV29-1	CRVPASGITYNEQFF
TRBJ2-6	TRBV9	CASSVDGQFPALSANVLTF